Below, 27 T cell receptor beta chains from the same sample are listed, as sequenced in a study of identical twins. TCRdb redid the calling of the 5' RACE reads with MiXCR, one entry per CDR3 protein. The data hold about 530,000 distinct CDR3 sequences, with 13% to 15% observed a single time. These same data were also listed under a study on yellow fever vaccine responses in identical twins.

The sequencing sample was made of CD4+ T cells sorted from blood. The receptors were sampled from a young woman in good health.

This clonotype was seen more than once but under ten times. The chain uses TRBV12-3 or TRBV12-4 and TRBJ2-1; 14 bases align to TRBD2. The CDR3 runs 16 residues. J lost 8 bases, V lost 4 bases, and 7 bases had no gene match. The CDR3 nucleotides read TGTGCCAGCAGTTCCCTGACTAGCGGGAGGGCCTATGAGCAGTTCTTC. Translating it yields CASSSLTSGRAYEQFF.

This clonotype occurred a few times. V usage is TRBV12-3 or TRBV12-4 and J usage is TRBJ2-3; D call uncertain. Trimming left V 5 bases short and J 3 bases short, with 12 bases between. The CDR3 is made up of 14 amino acids. The chain's CDR3 is CASSPPTRTDTQYF. The CDR3 DNA reads TGTGCCAGCAGTCCACCCACGAGGACAGATACGCAGTATTTT.

This clonotype has only a few counts. The chain uses TRBV15 and TRBJ2-7; 8 nucleotides match TRBD2. Germline V gene data show CDR1 as LNHNV and CDR2 as YYDKDF (reference sequence). The V segment lost 2 bases and the J segment 1 base; nucleotides outside the gene matches: 4. The CDR3 is 15 amino acids. CDR3 bases: TGTGCCACCAGCAGAACCTCTAGCGGGTCCTACGAGCAGTACTTC. It codes for CATSRTSSGSYEQYF.

The chain has TRBV28 and TRBJ2-7; the D gene is possibly TRBD2 (6 bases). Trimming stripped 6 bases from V and 5 bases from J, with 20 bases between. The CDR3 extends over 15 amino acids. Germline V gives CDR1 MDHEN, CDR2 SYDVKM. The CDR3, as DNA: TGTGCCAGCAGCCTGGAGGGGCGGGTATCCCACGAGCAGTACTTC. As protein: CASSLEGRVSHEQYF. Looking up the rest from reference TRBV28 and TRBJ2-7 gives the full variable domain: DVKVTQSSRYLVKRTGEKVFLECVQDMDHENMFWYRQDPGLGLRLIYFSYDVKMKEKGDIPEGYSVSREKKERFSLILESASTNQTSMYLCASSLEGRVSHEQYFGPGTRLTVT.

This chain links TRBV6-5 with TRBJ2-3; D gene ambiguous. The germline V gene has CDR1 MNHEY and CDR2 SVGAGI. V lost 2 bases, J lost 0 bases, and 15 bases lay in between. The CDR3 extends over 17 amino acids. This chain's CDR3 is CASSYRPYDTSTDTQYF. The CDR3 nucleotides read TGTGCCAGCAGTTACCGACCGTACGATACTAGCACAGATACGCAGTATTTT.

The J gene is TRBJ1-4, the V gene TRBV20-1; maybe TRBD1 (6 bases). The CDR3 length is 12 residues. V gave up 6 bases and J gave up 5 bases, with 10 bases separating them. Per germline, CDR1 DFQATT and CDR2 SNEGSKA (reference sequence). The CDR3 DNA reads TGCAGTGCCCAGGGGCCGAATGAAAAACTGTTTTTT. Translation gives CSAQGPNEKLFF.

This clonotype was seen only a few times. The J gene is TRBJ1-5, the V gene TRBV4-1, with D hard to call. Between the trimmed V and J ends, which lost 0 bases and 0 bases, there was a span of 15 bases. The CDR3 runs to 18 residues. Germline assignment: CDR1 MGHRA and CDR2 YSYEKL. The CDR3 coding sequence is TGCGCCAGCAGCCAAGATCTTGTCAGTGGATATAGCAATCAGCCCCAGCATTTT. Protein sequence: CASSQDLVSGYSNQPQHF.

This clonotype showed up many times. The V gene is TRBV27, the J gene TRBJ1-1, with 7 bases identical to TRBD1. There are 14 residues in the CDR3. The V and J ends lost 5 bases and 1 base, in that order; junction bases with no gene match: 4. Germline loops: CDR1 MNHEY, CDR2 SMNVEV (reference sequence). In DNA form, the CDR3 reads TGTGCCAGCAGTATTGGACAGGCGAACACTGAAGCTTTCTTT. Translation: CASSIGQANTEAFF.

The chain uses TRBV12-3 or TRBV12-4 and TRBJ1-1; D unresolved. The CDR3 spans 13 residues. The V end lost 7 bases, the J end lost 0 bases, and 9 bases lay between the germline ends. CDR3 bases: TGTGCCAGCACCCTCGGGGTGAACACTGAAGCTTTCTTT. It is translated as CASTLGVNTEAFF.

The sample holds a few counts of this clonotype. The chain links TRBV20-1 to TRBJ2-1; TRBD2 matches 10 bases. The J segment lost 7 bases and the V segment lost 5 bases, leaving 8 bases of the junction unmatched. The CDR3 runs 14 residues. Germline CDR1 reads DFQATT; CDR2 reads SNEGSKA (reference sequence). In DNA, the CDR3 is TGCAGTGCTTCCGGAGCGGGAGGGCGGAATGAGCAGTTCTTC. It translates to CSASGAGGRNEQFF.

V usage is TRBV5-6 and J usage is TRBJ2-3; D unresolved. CDR1 is SGHDT, CDR2 YYEEEE, per germline. The CDR3 contains 14 residues. Between the trimmed V and J ends, which lost 4 bases and 2 bases, there was a span of 11 bases. The CDR3 DNA sequence: TGTGCCAGCAGCCGGAAGTATCTCACAGATACGCAGTATTTT. It specifies CASSRKYLTDTQYF. Variable domain in full (rest from reference TRBV5-6 and TRBJ2-3): DAGVTQSPTHLIKTRGQQVTLRCSPKSGHDTVSWYQQALGQGPQFIFQYYEEEERQRGNFPDRFSGHQFPNYSSELNVNALLLGDSALYLCASSRKYLTDTQYFGPGTRLTVL.

The chain carries TRBV5-4 and TRBJ2-1; 8 bases line up with TRBD2. V shed 0 bases, J shed 7 bases, and the junction held 6 bases outside the gene matches. The V gene's germline CDR1 is SGHNT and CDR2 YYREEE (reference sequence). There are 15 residues in the CDR3. CDR3 in amino acids: CASSLVSGGRNEQFF. CDR3 coding DNA: TGTGCCAGCAGCTTGGTGTCGGGAGGGCGGAATGAGCAGTTCTTC.

This chain uses TRBV5-1 with TRBJ2-1; D possibly matches TRBD1 or TRBD2 (5 bases each). Germline lookup yields CDR1 SGHRS and CDR2 YFSETQ. The CDR3 has 15 residues. V was shortened by 4 bases and J by 0 bases, with 11 bases between the two germline ends. Here the CDR3 reads CASSRDLSSYNEQFF. The CDR3, as DNA: TGCGCCAGCAGCCGGGACCTCAGCTCCTACAATGAGCAGTTCTTC.

This clonotype was seen a handful of times. The gene calls are TRBV3-1 and TRBJ2-1, with 12 bases fitting TRBD2. V was clipped by 1 base and J by 0 bases; unmatched bases: 4. There are 18 residues in the CDR3. Germline CDR1 LGHDT, CDR2 YNNKEL (reference sequence). CDR3: CASSQGLAGASSYNEQFF. The CDR3 DNA reads as TGTGCCAGCAGCCAAGGACTAGCGGGGGCCTCCTCCTACAATGAGCAGTTCTTC.

The rearrangement links TRBV24-1 to TRBJ2-2; TRBD1 aligns across 7 bases. Trimming cost V 4 bases and J 5 bases; bases outside gene matches: 6. From germline, CDR1 is KGHDR and CDR2 SFDVKD. The CDR3 extends over 15 amino acids. The CDR3: CATSDHLQGTGELFF. In nucleotides, the CDR3 is TGTGCCACCAGTGACCACCTACAGGGGACCGGGGAGCTGTTTTTT.

The chain has TRBV12-3 or TRBV12-4 and TRBJ1-1; D gene uncertain. The CDR3 sequence is 11 residues long. With 3 bases removed from V and 14 bases from J, the gap between germline ends came to 13 bases. Written as DNA, the CDR3 is TGTGCCAGCAGTTTTGGTTTGGGCGGCTTCTTT. This encodes CASSFGLGGFF.

The sample holds a few counts of this clonotype. The V call is TRBV28, the J call TRBJ2-4; no clear D. Germline lookup yields CDR1 MDHEN and CDR2 SYDVKM. Trimming took 1 base from V and 6 from J, leaving 7 bases between them. CDR3 length: 13 residues. The CDR3 coding sequence is TGTGCCAGCAGTTTATTTGGTGGAAACATTCAGTACTTC. This translates into CASSLFGGNIQYF.

This chain uses TRBV6-1 with TRBJ2-6; 7 bases match TRBD1. The CDR3 totals 16 residues. J was trimmed by 0 bases and V by 5 bases; bases with no gene match: 4. CDR1 is MNHNS and CDR2 is SASEGT in the germline V gene. CDR3 in DNA: TGTGCCAGCAGTACGGACAGGCCCTCTGGGGCCAACGTCCTGACTTTC. Protein: CASSTDRPSGANVLTF.

The V and J genes are TRBV6-1 and TRBJ2-3; D assignment may be TRBD1 or TRBD2 (6 bases each). The CDR3 consists of 14 residues. Germline CDR1 MNHNS, CDR2 SASEGT. Trimming removed 7 bases from V and 0 bases from J, with 11 bases in between. CDR3 sequence: CASKRGVSTDTQYF. For the CDR3, the DNA is TGTGCCAGCAAGAGGGGGGTTAGCACAGATACGCAGTATTTT.

The genes are TRBV18 and TRBJ2-1; 10 bases are shared with TRBD1. The germline V gene encodes CDR1 KGHSH and CDR2 LQKENI. The CDR3 covers 15 residues. Trimming cost V 3 bases and J 7 bases; bases outside gene matches: 6. The CDR3 is CASSPGQGSLNEQFF. CDR3 coding DNA: TGTGCCAGCTCACCGGGACAGGGGTCTTTGAATGAGCAGTTCTTC.

This clonotype was detected a few times. V gene TRBV29-1 combines with J gene TRBJ1-1, with D perhaps TRBD1 (6 bases). CDR1 and CDR2 from the germline V gene are SQVTM and ANQGSEA. The CDR3 runs to 14 residues. Trimming shortened V by 6 bases and J by 8 bases, and 22 bases separated the two germline ends. The CDR3 bases are TGCAGCGTCGAACAGGGACTAGGAGACGGGGAAGCTTTCTTT. It is translated as CSVEQGLGDGEAFF. Looking up the rest from reference TRBV29-1 and TRBJ1-1 gives the full variable domain: SAVISQKPSRDICQRGTSLTIQCQVDSQVTMMFWYRQQPGQSLTLIATANQGSEATYESGFVIDKFPISRPNLTFSTLTVSNMSPEDSSIYLCSVEQGLGDGEAFFGQGTRLTVV.

This clonotype was observed a few times. The chain couples TRBV4-2 to TRBJ2-3; perhaps TRBD1 as D (8 bases). This CDR3 has 16 residues. V was cut by 3 bases and J by 3 bases, with 16 bases left in between. Germline V lookup: CDR1 LGHNA, CDR2 YNFKEQ. The CDR3 loop is CASSHLTGEGTDTQYF. The CDR3, as DNA: TGTGCCAGCAGCCACCTGACAGGGGAGGGAACAGATACGCAGTATTTT.

This clonotype has just a few counts. The J gene is TRBJ1-2, the V gene TRBV4-1; D uncertain. The CDR3 sequence is 15 residues long. The germline V gene encodes CDR1 MGHRA and CDR2 YSYEKL. Trimming cost V 4 bases and J 8 bases, with 20 bases left between them. CDR3 in DNA: TGCGCCAGCAGCCCCCGGGTAATCCCGGCGGAAGGCTACACCTTC. Its translation: CASSPRVIPAEGYTF.

This chain connects TRBV10-1 to TRBJ2-1, with unresolved D. With 0 bases removed from V and 2 bases from J, the gap between germline ends came to 11 bases. The length of the CDR3 is 16 residues. Germline V CDR1 and CDR2: WNHNN, SYGVQD (reference sequence). Here the CDR3 DNA reads TGCGCCAGCAGTGAGTCTCAAGTCGCCACCTACAATGAGCAGTTCTTC. Protein: CASSESQVATYNEQFF.

V gene TRBV12-3 or TRBV12-4 combines with J gene TRBJ2-1; 8 bases are shared with TRBD2. Trimming cost V 6 bases and J 5 bases; bases outside gene matches: 6. This CDR3 has 14 amino acids. CDR3: CASSRLAPDNEQFF. Written as DNA, the CDR3 is TGTGCCAGCAGCCGACTAGCGCCCGACAATGAGCAGTTCTTC.

The V gene is TRBV4-1, the J gene TRBJ2-3; perhaps TRBD2 as D (5 bases). Germline V gene sequence: CDR1 MGHRA, CDR2 YSYEKL. Trimming took 1 base from V and 6 from J, leaving 14 bases between them. There are 15 residues in the CDR3. The CDR3 region has the DNA TGCGCCAGCAGCCAAGGCGTTGGAGGTAGGGATACGCAGTATTTT. It translates to CASSQGVGGRDTQYF.

In this sample, this clonotype turned up a few times. The J gene is TRBJ2-7, the V gene TRBV5-1; D gene ambiguous. From germline, CDR1 is SGHRS and CDR2 YFSETQ. The CDR3 runs to 16 residues. V was shortened by 1 base and J by 4 bases, with 18 bases between the two germline ends. CDR3 residues: CASSLRGSNLPYEQYF. In nucleotides, the CDR3 is TGCGCCAGCAGCTTGCGCGGCTCTAACCTACCTTACGAGCAGTACTTC.